This passage covers 2 T cell receptor beta chains from one sample sequenced in a study of blood T cell repertoires in COVID-19 (dated by TCRdb to the early 2020s). Libraries were made using the immunoSEQ multiplex PCR assay. Here the immuneACCESS table is served through TCRdb, limited to in-frame sequences with V and J called. Missing clones are a known gap in these copies; in checked studies unresolved V genes cover under half, and the rest lacks a known reason. The sample data list hundreds of thousands of clones, and roughly 85% of these were observed just once. The ten largest make up 6% to 6.5% of the sample. Input material: PBMCs or T cells enriched from blood (not recorded which). These receptor sequences come from a woman in her thirties or forties who had recovered from COVID-19.

This sequence joins TRBV3-1 (or the pseudogene TRBV3-2) and TRBJ2-1, with D tentatively TRBD2 (6 bases). V gave up 1 base and J gave up 4 bases, with 11 bases separating them. This CDR3 comprises 15 residues. The V gene's germline CDR1 is LGHDT and CDR2 YNNKEL (reference sequence). CDR3 loop: CASSQVLGGYNEQFF. In DNA, the CDR3 is TGTGCCAGCAGCCAAGTCTTGGGGGGTTACAATGAGCAGTTCTTC.

CDR3 protein: CASSHGTSGRNEQFF. DNA for the CDR3: TGCGCCAGCAGCCACGGGACTAGCGGGAGAAATGAGCAGTTCTTC. The chain employs TRBV4-3 and TRBJ2-1; 14 bases line up with TRBD2. Losses at the gene ends were 3 bases for V and 7 bases for J; bases not matched to a gene: 2. The CDR3 is 15 amino acids. Germline CDR1 and CDR2: LGHNA and YSLEER.